Each of the 15 T cell receptor beta chains below was sequenced from the same sample in a study of cytomegalovirus exposure and HLA in healthy donors. A multiplex PCR was run with 60 Vbeta primers and 13 Jbeta primers. TCRdb keeps only in-frame clones here, not all; method: immunoSEQ multiplex PCR. The table records 55,000 to 65,000 clones, about four fifths of them present only once. Sequenced material: PBMCs. These receptors were collected from a middle-aged woman in good health and CMV-seronegative.

This rearrangement joins TRBV18 to TRBJ1-5; perhaps TRBD1 as D (6 bases). CDR1 KGHSH and CDR2 LQKENI come from the germline V gene. V was cut by 0 bases and J by 5 bases, with 14 bases left in between. The CDR3 loop spans 16 amino acids. This chain's CDR3 is CASSPPLGRGDQPQHF. CDR3 coding DNA: TGTGCCAGCTCACCACCTCTTGGCAGGGGAGATCAGCCCCAGCATTTT.

V usage is TRBV2 and J usage is TRBJ2-5; 8 bases are shared with TRBD2. Trimming removed 1 base from V and 4 bases from J; junction bases left unmatched: 8. The CDR3 runs to 16 residues. Looked up from germline, CDR1 is SNHLY and CDR2 is FYNNEI. CDR3 sequence reads: CASSEGGSGRGETQYF. The CDR3 region has the DNA TGTGCCAGCAGTGAAGGGGGGAGCGGGAGAGGAGAGACCCAGTACTTC.

The gene calls are TRBV4-3 and TRBJ2-4; 13 bases line up with TRBD2. The germline gives CDR1 LGHNA, CDR2 YSLEER. J lost 10 bases, V lost 3 bases, and 15 bases had no gene match. CDR3 size: 18 residues. DNA of the CDR3: TGCGCCAGCAGCCAGAGTACCGGGACTAGCGGGACGCACGGTATTCAGTACTTC. Its protein is CASSQSTGTSGTHGIQYF.

The chain couples TRBV14 to TRBJ2-7; D is ambiguous. Trimming took 1 base from V and 4 from J, leaving 2 bases between them. Germline values: CDR1 SGHDN, CDR2 FVKESK. The CDR3 consists of 11 residues. CDR3 sequence reads: CASSQAYEQYF. DNA of the CDR3: TGTGCCAGCAGCCAAGCTTACGAGCAGTACTTC.

J is TRBJ2-6 and V is TRBV28; tentative D call: TRBD1 (5 bases). The CDR3 runs 16 residues. The germline V gene has CDR1 MDHEN and CDR2 SYDVKM. V lost 4 bases and J 4 bases, leaving 14 bases between the germline ends. The CDR3 nucleotides read TGTGCCAGCAGTTCCCACCAGGGCGGAGGGGCCAACGTCCTGACTTTC. Its protein product is CASSSHQGGGANVLTF.

This rearrangement joins TRBV27 to TRBJ2-2; possibly TRBD2 for D (5 bases). The ends were cut back, 2 bases at V and 5 bases at J, with 9 bases in the middle. The CDR3 loop spans 14 amino acids. Germline V gene lookup returns CDR1 MNHEY and CDR2 SMNVEV (reference sequence). The CDR3 spells CASSLTGTTGELFF. For the CDR3, the DNA is TGTGCCAGCAGTTTAACGGGAACTACCGGGGAGCTGTTTTTT.

The chain is built from TRBV6-6 and TRBJ2-3; 9 bases agree with TRBD1. Unmatched junction bases numbered 3, after V lost 6 bases and J lost 2 bases. The CDR3 is made up of 14 amino acids. The germline CDR1 and CDR2 sequences are MNHNY and SVGAGI (reference sequence). CDR3 protein: CASSGTGYTDTQYF. In DNA, the CDR3 is TGTGCCAGCAGCGGGACAGGGTACACAGATACGCAGTATTTT.

The chain couples TRBV28 to TRBJ2-7, with TRBD1 as a possible D gene (6 bases). The CDR3 contains 12 residues. V was trimmed by 8 bases and J by 7 bases, leaving 15 bases between them. Germline CDR1 MDHEN, CDR2 SYDVKM. DNA for the CDR3: TGTGCCAGCCTAAGGGGGTTAGGGGAGCAGTACTTC. The encoded protein is CASLRGLGEQYF. The whole variable domain, filled in from reference TRBV28 and TRBJ2-7, reads DVKVTQSSRYLVKRTGEKVFLECVQDMDHENMFWYRQDPGLGLRLIYFSYDVKMKEKGDIPEGYSVSREKKERFSLILESASTNQTSMYLCASLRGLGEQYFGPGTRLTVT.

The chain has TRBV7-2 and TRBJ2-4, with 7 bases fitting TRBD2. Trimming at V came to 5 bases and at J to 7 bases, leaving 8 bases not matched to a gene. The CDR3 loop spans 14 amino acids. Germline V gene sequence: CDR1 SGHTA, CDR2 FQGNSA. The CDR3 sequence is CASSPPAGINIQYF. The CDR3 DNA sequence: TGTGCCAGCAGCCCTCCAGCGGGGATTAACATTCAGTACTTC.

V usage is TRBV30 and J usage is TRBJ1-2, with unresolved D. The CDR3 consists of 12 residues. CDR1 and CDR2 from the germline V gene are GTSNPN and SVGIG (reference sequence). V shed 4 bases and J shed 3 bases, with 9 bases lying between them. The chain's CDR3 is CAWTLADYGYTF. The DNA for the CDR3 is TGTGCCTGGACCCTAGCGGACTATGGCTACACCTTC.

The chain couples TRBV28 to TRBJ1-1, with D possibly being TRBD1 (5 bases). CDR1 and CDR2 from the germline V gene are MDHEN and SYDVKM. V lost 5 bases to trimming and J lost 1 base, with 8 bases between them. The CDR3 is made up of 13 amino acids. The DNA for the CDR3 is TGTGCCAGCAGTCGTACAGGGAACACTGAAGCTTTCTTT. Amino acid sequence: CASSRTGNTEAFF.

The sample holds a few counts of this clone. The chain links TRBV14 to TRBJ2-4, with TRBD2 matching 9 bases. The germline V gene encodes CDR1 SGHDN and CDR2 FVKESK. The CDR3 loop spans 19 amino acids. V lost 4 bases and J lost 0; bases outside the gene matches: 13. CDR3 loop: CASSPLGLAGPIAKNIQYF. CDR3 DNA: TGTGCCAGCAGCCCTTTGGGGCTAGCGGGACCAATAGCCAAAAACATTCAGTACTTC.

The chain recombines TRBV19 with TRBJ2-7; TRBD1 matches at 8 bases. The CDR3 is 14 residues long. The trim removed 1 base at V and 3 bases at J, leaving 2 bases unmatched. Germline V lookup: CDR1 LNHDA, CDR2 SQIVND (reference sequence). The CDR3 bases are TGTGCCAGTAGTATAGCCGGGACAGGCTACGAGCAGTACTTC. It is translated as CASSIAGTGYEQYF.

The rearrangement uses TRBV5-1 and TRBJ2-5, with 7 bases that match TRBD1. In germline, CDR1 is SGHRS, CDR2 YFSETQ. The length of the CDR3 is 14 residues. V trimming: 1 base; J trimming: 1 base; junction bases outside the gene matches: 1. CDR3 DNA sequence: TGCGCCAGCAGCTTGCGGGACAGCCAAGAGACCCAGTACTTC. Its translation: CASSLRDSQETQYF.

This clone has a single count. V and J are TRBV18 and TRBJ1-3; D gene ambiguous. Germline CDR1 is KGHSH and CDR2 is LQKENI. V was shortened by 3 bases and J by 0 bases, with 9 bases between the two germline ends. This CDR3 region has 15 residues. The CDR3 nucleotides are TGTGCCAGCTCACCCCTACCGGGCTCTGGAAACACCATATATTTT. Protein sequence: CASSPLPGSGNTIYF.